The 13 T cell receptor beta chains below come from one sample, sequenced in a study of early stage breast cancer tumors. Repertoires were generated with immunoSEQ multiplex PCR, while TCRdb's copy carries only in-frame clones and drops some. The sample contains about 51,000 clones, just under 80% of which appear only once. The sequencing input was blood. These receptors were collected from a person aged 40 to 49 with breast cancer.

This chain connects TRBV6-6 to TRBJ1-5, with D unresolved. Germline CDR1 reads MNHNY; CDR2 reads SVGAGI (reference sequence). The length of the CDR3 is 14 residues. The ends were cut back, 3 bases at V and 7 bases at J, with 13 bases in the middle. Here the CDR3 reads CASSYTQPRQPQHF. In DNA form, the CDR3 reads TGTGCCAGCAGTTATACCCAGCCCAGGCAGCCCCAGCATTTT.

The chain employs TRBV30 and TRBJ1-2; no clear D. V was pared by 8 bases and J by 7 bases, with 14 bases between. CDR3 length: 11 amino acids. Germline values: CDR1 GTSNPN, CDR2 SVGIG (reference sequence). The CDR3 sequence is CAGSPIRGYTF. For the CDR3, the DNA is TGTGCCGGCAGTCCGATCCGTGGCTACACCTTC.

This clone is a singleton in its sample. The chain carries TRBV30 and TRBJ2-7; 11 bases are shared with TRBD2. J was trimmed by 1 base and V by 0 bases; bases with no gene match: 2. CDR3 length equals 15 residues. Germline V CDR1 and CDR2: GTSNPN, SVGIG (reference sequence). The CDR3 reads CAWSVLAGVSYEQYF. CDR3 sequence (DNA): TGTGCCTGGAGTGTACTAGCGGGAGTTTCCTACGAGCAGTACTTC.

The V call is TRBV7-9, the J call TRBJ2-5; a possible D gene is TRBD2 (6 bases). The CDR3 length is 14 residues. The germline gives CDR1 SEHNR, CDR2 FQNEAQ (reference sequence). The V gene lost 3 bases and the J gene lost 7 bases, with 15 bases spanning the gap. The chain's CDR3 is CASSFVGPGGTQYF. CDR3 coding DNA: TGTGCCAGCAGCTTCGTAGGCCCCGGGGGGACCCAGTACTTC. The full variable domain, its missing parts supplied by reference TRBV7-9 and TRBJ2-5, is DTGVSQNPRHKITKRGQNVTFRCDPISEHNRLYWYRQTLGQGPEFLTYFQNEAQLEKSRLLSDRFSAERPKGSFSTLEIQRTEQGDSAMYLCASSFVGPGGTQYFGPGTRLLVL.

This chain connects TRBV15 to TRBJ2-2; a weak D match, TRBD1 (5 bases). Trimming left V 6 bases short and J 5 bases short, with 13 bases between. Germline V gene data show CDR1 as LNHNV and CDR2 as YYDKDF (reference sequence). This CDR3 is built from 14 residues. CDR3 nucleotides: TGTGCCACCAGGCGGCAGGGTGATACCGGGGAGCTGTTTTTT. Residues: CATRRQGDTGELFF.

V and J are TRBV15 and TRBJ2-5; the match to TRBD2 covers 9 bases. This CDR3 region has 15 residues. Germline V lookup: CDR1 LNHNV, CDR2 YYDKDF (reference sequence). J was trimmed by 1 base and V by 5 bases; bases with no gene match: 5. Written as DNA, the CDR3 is TGTGCCACCAGCCTTCGGACTAGCGTCCAAGAGACCCAGTACTTC. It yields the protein CATSLRTSVQETQYF.

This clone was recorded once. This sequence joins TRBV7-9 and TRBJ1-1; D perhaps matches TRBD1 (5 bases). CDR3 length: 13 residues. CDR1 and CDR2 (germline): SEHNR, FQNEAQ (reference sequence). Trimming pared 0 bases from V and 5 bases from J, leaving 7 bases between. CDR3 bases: TGTGCCAGCAGCTTAGCGGGGGAGACTGAAGCTTTCTTT. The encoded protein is CASSLAGETEAFF.

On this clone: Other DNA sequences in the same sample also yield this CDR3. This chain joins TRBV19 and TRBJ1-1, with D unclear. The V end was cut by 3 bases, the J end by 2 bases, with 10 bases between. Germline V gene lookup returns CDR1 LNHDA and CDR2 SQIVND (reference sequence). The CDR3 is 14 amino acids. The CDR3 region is CASSIGPGNTEAFF. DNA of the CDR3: TGTGCCAGTAGTATTGGGCCAGGCAACACTGAAGCTTTCTTT.

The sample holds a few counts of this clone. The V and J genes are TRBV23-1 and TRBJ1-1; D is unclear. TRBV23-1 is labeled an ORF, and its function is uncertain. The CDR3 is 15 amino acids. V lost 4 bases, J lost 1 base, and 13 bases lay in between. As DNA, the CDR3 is TGCGCCAGCAGTCTTCCTCTTGTTGCGAACACTGAAGCTTTCTTT. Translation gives CASSLPLVANTEAFF.

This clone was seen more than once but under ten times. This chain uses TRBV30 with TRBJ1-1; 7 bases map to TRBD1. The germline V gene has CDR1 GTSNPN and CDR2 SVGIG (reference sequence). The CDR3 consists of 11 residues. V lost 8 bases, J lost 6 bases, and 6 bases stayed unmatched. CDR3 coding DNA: TGTGCCCGCCGACAGGGTGCTGAAGCTTTCTTT. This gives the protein CARRQGAEAFF. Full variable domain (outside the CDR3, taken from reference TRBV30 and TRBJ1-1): SQTIHQWPATLVQPVGSPLSLECTVEGTSNPNLYWYRQAAGRGLQLLFYSVGIGQISSEVPQNLSASRPQDRQFILSSKKLLLSDSGFYLCARRQGAEAFFGQGTRLTVV.

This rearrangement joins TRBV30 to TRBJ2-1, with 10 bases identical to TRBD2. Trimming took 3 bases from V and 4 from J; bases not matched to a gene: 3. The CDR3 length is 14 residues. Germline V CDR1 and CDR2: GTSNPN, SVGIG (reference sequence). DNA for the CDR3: TGTGCCTGGAGGTCTAGCGGGGGATACAATGAGCAGTTCTTC. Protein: CAWRSSGGYNEQFF. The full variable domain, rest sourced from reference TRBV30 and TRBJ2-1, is SQTIHQWPATLVQPVGSPLSLECTVEGTSNPNLYWYRQAAGRGLQLLFYSVGIGQISSEVPQNLSASRPQDRQFILSSKKLLLSDSGFYLCAWRSSGGYNEQFFGPGTRLTVL.

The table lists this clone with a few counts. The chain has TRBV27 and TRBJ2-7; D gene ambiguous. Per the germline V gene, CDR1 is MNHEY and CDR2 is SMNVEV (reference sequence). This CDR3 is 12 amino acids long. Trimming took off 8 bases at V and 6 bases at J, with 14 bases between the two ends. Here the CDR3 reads CASGPTLGEQYF. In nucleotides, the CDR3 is TGTGCCAGCGGACCCACTCTGGGCGAGCAGTACTTC.

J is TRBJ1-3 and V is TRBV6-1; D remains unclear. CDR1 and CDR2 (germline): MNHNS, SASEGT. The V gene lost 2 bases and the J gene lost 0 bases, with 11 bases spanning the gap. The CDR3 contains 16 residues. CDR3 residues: CASSESDPASGNTIYF. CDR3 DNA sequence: TGTGCCAGCAGTGAATCAGACCCCGCCTCTGGAAACACCATATATTTT.